A single sample gave rise to the 32 T cell receptor beta chains below, sequenced in a study of beta chain features in type 1 diabetes. Expressed TCRB transcripts were sequenced after all isolated RNA was converted to cDNA. TCRdb's table, derived via immunoSEQ multiplex PCR, lists solely in-frame clones and lacks some. The sample holds 250,000 to 400,000 clones, about 15% seen once. The sample taken for sequencing was central memory CD4+ T cells from blood. These receptors came from a man aged 25 to 45 in good health.

The genes are TRBV7-7 and TRBJ2-7; D is ambiguous. The CDR3 is 12 residues long. Germline lookup yields CDR1 SSHAT and CDR2 FNYEAQ (reference sequence). CDR3 sequence reads: CASSLVGHEQYV. CDR3 DNA sequence: TGTGCTAGCAGCTTAGTGGGTCACGAGCAGTACGTC.

This clone turned up a few times. V gene TRBV9 combines with J gene TRBJ2-1, with no clear D. CDR3 length: 14 amino acids. The germline V and J ends were trimmed by 7 bases and 0 bases, with 11 bases remaining between them. Germline CDR1 SGDLS, CDR2 YYNGEE. This CDR3 reads CASGPGNSYNEQFF. CDR3 nucleotide sequence: TGTGCCAGCGGACCGGGCAACTCCTACAATGAGCAGTTCTTC.

This clone came up a few times. This chain connects TRBV5-5 to TRBJ2-7, with 8 bases aligning to TRBD2. The CDR3 is made up of 16 amino acids. The germline CDR1 and CDR2 sequences are SGHKS and YYEKEE (reference sequence). The ends lost 0 bases at V and 3 bases at J; junction bases unmatched: 8. The CDR3 loop is CASSLESRGGYYEQYF. DNA for the CDR3: TGTGCCAGCAGCTTGGAAAGCCGGGGGGGTTACTACGAGCAGTACTTC.

On this clone itself: This same CDR3 is encoded by further DNA sequences in the sample. This chain uses TRBV25-1 with TRBJ1-2; D not resolved. The V and J ends lost 3 bases and 2 bases respectively, with 7 bases between them. The CDR3 is 13 residues long. The germline V gene has CDR1 MGHDK and CDR2 SYGVNS. CDR3 protein: CASSEPGNYGYTF. Here the CDR3 DNA reads TGTGCCAGCAGTGAGCCGGGCAACTATGGCTACACCTTC.

This clone appeared a few times. V is TRBV7-2 and J is TRBJ2-1, with 9 bases identical to TRBD1. Germline lookup yields CDR1 SGHTA and CDR2 FQGNSA. After removal of 5 bases from V and 6 bases from J, the junction contained 8 bases not matched to a gene. The CDR3 is 15 amino acids. CDR3 sequence: CASSLRDRAVNEQFF. The CDR3, as DNA: TGTGCCAGCAGCCTCCGGGACAGGGCCGTCAATGAGCAGTTCTTC.

This clone occurred a few times. This chain joins TRBV19 and TRBJ2-6; the D is unclear. The CDR3 sequence is 16 residues long. V dropped 3 bases and J dropped 0 bases, with 9 bases sitting between them. Germline V gene data show CDR1 as LNHDA and CDR2 as SQIVND (reference sequence). This CDR3 reads CASSMGVGSGANVLTF. The CDR3 region has the DNA TGTGCCAGTAGTATGGGCGTTGGCTCTGGGGCCAACGTCCTGACTTTC.

This clone was detected a few times. This chain links TRBV7-2 with TRBJ2-3; 14 bases fit TRBD2. V dropped 5 bases and J dropped 6; count of bases not matched to a gene: 7. Germline V gene data show CDR1 as SGHTA and CDR2 as FQGNSA. There are 16 residues in the CDR3. CDR3 sequence reads: CASSPGLAGGRDTQYF. The DNA for the CDR3 is TGTGCCAGCAGCCCTGGACTAGCGGGGGGCAGGGATACGCAGTATTTT.

This clone was counted only a few times. The junction does not match germline at one end; this may be a read error. The genes are TRBV6-6 and TRBJ1-1; D uncertain. This CDR3 region has 13 residues. Germline V gene data show CDR1 as MNHNY and CDR2 as SVGAGI (reference sequence). CDR3 sequence reads: CAISETPALEAFF. Written as DNA, the CDR3 is TGTGCCATCAGTGAGACACCGGCCCTTGAAGCTTTCTTT.

The rearrangement uses TRBV30 and TRBJ1-2; D is uncertain. The germline CDR1 and CDR2 sequences are GTSNPN and SVGIG (reference sequence). This CDR3 spans 13 amino acids. V lost 2 bases, J lost 4 bases, and 11 bases lay in between. The CDR3 sequence: CAWSRRGFYGYTF. The DNA of the CDR3 is TGTGCCTGGAGTCGACGCGGGTTCTATGGCTACACCTTC.

Ten or more counts support this clone. This chain connects TRBV19 to TRBJ2-5; a weak D match, TRBD1 (5 bases). Trimming took off 6 bases at V and 5 bases at J, with 10 bases between the two ends. CDR1 is LNHDA, CDR2 SQIVND, per germline (reference sequence). The CDR3 loop spans 12 amino acids. DNA for the CDR3: TGTGCCAGTAGCGAACAGGAGGAGACCCAGTACTTC. The encoded protein is CASSEQEETQYF.

In its sample, this clone was seen a few times. The genes are TRBV7-2 and TRBJ1-5, with no clear D. Per the germline V gene, CDR1 is SGHTA and CDR2 is FQGNSA. V dropped 4 bases and J dropped 11 bases, with 9 bases sitting between them. This CDR3 has 11 amino acids. The CDR3 protein is CASSSDWAQHF. Written as DNA, the CDR3 is TGTGCCAGCAGCTCCGATTGGGCCCAGCATTTT.

This clone was counted a few times. The chain employs TRBV14 and TRBJ2-5, with D perhaps matching TRBD1 or TRBD2 (5 bases each). Trimming pared 4 bases from V and 7 bases from J, leaving 16 bases between. The CDR3 is 14 amino acids. Germline CDR1 reads SGHDN; CDR2 reads FVKESK. The CDR3 spells CASSRLTDGGTQYF. CDR3 sequence (DNA): TGTGCCAGCAGCCGATTGACGGATGGGGGGACCCAGTACTTC.

V gene TRBV5-1 combines with J gene TRBJ1-1, with D uncertain. Per the germline V gene, CDR1 is SGHRS and CDR2 is YFSETQ. The CDR3 sequence is 13 residues long. The V end was cut by 2 bases, the J end by 0 bases, with 5 bases between. The DNA of the CDR3 is TGCGCCAGCAGCTTACTTTTGAACACTGAAGCTTTCTTT. Translation: CASSLLLNTEAFF.

The rearrangement links TRBV5-1 to TRBJ2-5; either TRBD1 or TRBD2 may supply D (5 bases each). The CDR3 sequence is 14 residues long. V lost 0 bases, J lost 5 bases, and 11 bases lay in between. CDR1 is SGHRS, CDR2 YFSETQ, per germline. CDR3 loop: CASSLVGGLETQYF. The CDR3 bases are TGCGCCAGCAGCTTGGTTGGGGGTTTGGAGACCCAGTACTTC.

This clone was picked up a small number of times. The DNA of the CDR3 is TGTGCCAGCAACCGACGGGATAATTCACCCCTCCACTTT. Protein product: CASNRRDNSPLHF. The chain couples TRBV2 to TRBJ1-6; D is undetermined. CDR1 and CDR2 (germline): SNHLY, FYNNEI. The germline V and J ends were trimmed by 7 bases and 5 bases, with 9 bases remaining between them. The CDR3 totals 13 residues.

CDR3 in DNA: TGTGCCAGCAGTACCCGGGCCTACCCGATTCATGAGCAGTTCTTC. It translates to CASSTRAYPIHEQFF. The chain has TRBV6-1 and TRBJ2-1; no clear D gene. V was pared by 5 bases and J by 8 bases, with 19 bases between. Germline assignment: CDR1 MNHNS and CDR2 SASEGT. This CDR3 contains 15 residues.

In regard to this clone: Other DNA sequences in the sample encode the same CDR3. The chain couples TRBV7-2 to TRBJ1-2; 7 nucleotides align to TRBD1. This CDR3 is built from 13 residues. V was pared by 5 bases and J by 2 bases, with 2 bases of the junction left unmatched. The germline V gene has CDR1 SGHTA and CDR2 FQGNSA. CDR3 DNA: TGTGCCAGCAGCCGGGACAGCAACTATGGCTACACCTTC. This translates into CASSRDSNYGYTF.

The rearrangement links TRBV7-2 to TRBJ2-1; 11 bases match TRBD1. Germline CDR1 SGHTA, CDR2 FQGNSA. The CDR3 consists of 15 residues. Losses at the gene ends were 5 bases for V and 10 bases for J; bases not matched to a gene: 10. CDR3 loop: CASSQRTGGFGEQFF. The CDR3 DNA sequence: TGTGCCAGCAGCCAGAGGACAGGGGGCTTTGGCGAGCAGTTCTTC.

This chain uses TRBV7-2 with TRBJ2-1, with D possibly TRBD2 on 6 matching bases. There are 15 residues in the CDR3. V dropped 5 bases and J dropped 4 bases, with 15 bases sitting between them. Germline-derived CDR1 and CDR2 are SGHTA and FQGNSA. The DNA for the CDR3 is TGTGCCAGCAGCCCGACCTGGACTATTTACAATGAGCAGTTCTTC. The encoded protein is CASSPTWTIYNEQFF.

This clone turned up a few times. The chain uses TRBV7-9 and TRBJ1-4; 11 bases line up with TRBD1. The CDR3 spans 14 residues. V shed 5 bases, J shed 7 bases, and the junction held 3 bases outside the gene matches. Germline assignment: CDR1 SEHNR and CDR2 FQNEAQ (reference sequence). DNA of the CDR3: TGTGCCAGCAGCCCCGGGACAGGGGGTGAAAAACTGTTTTTT. It codes for CASSPGTGGEKLFF.

V and J are TRBV7-2 and TRBJ2-1, with TRBD2 matching 7 bases. This CDR3 is 15 amino acids long. Looked up from germline, CDR1 is SGHTA and CDR2 is FQGNSA. V shed 3 bases, J shed 0 bases, and the junction held 2 bases outside the gene matches. CDR3 sequence (DNA): TGTGCCAGCAGCTTTGGCGGGAGCTCCTACAATGAGCAGTTCTTC. Protein product: CASSFGGSSYNEQFF.

The chain carries TRBV7-9 and TRBJ1-5; no clear D gene. The germline CDR1 and CDR2 sequences are SEHNR and FQNEAQ (reference sequence). The ends were cut back, 1 base at V and 3 bases at J, with 4 bases in the middle. CDR3 length: 13 residues. The CDR3 DNA is TGTGCCAGCAGCTTAGGGGTCAATCAGCCCCAGCATTTT. Protein: CASSLGVNQPQHF.

To note about this clone: Relative to the germline gene, one junction end is altered; a read error may explain this. This chain joins TRBV10-3 and TRBJ1-3; possible D gene TRBD1, 5 bases. The CDR3 is made up of 13 amino acids. From germline, CDR1 is ENHRY and CDR2 SYGVKD. The CDR3 DNA sequence: TGTGCCAGCAGTGACAGCTCTGGAAACACCATATATTTT. Encoded protein: CASSDSSGNTIYF.

This chain uses TRBV30 with TRBJ1-1, with a weak D call TRBD1 (5 bases). The germline V gene has CDR1 GTSNPN and CDR2 SVGIG (reference sequence). V was trimmed by 1 base and J by 0 bases, leaving 12 bases between them. This CDR3 has 15 residues. In DNA, the CDR3 is TGTGCCTGGAGTGAGAGACAGTCCATGAACACTGAAGCTTTCTTT. Residues: CAWSERQSMNTEAFF.

This clone was found a few times. The V gene is TRBV7-3, the J gene TRBJ2-1; the match to TRBD2 covers 12 bases. V dropped 3 bases and J dropped 4; count of bases not matched to a gene: 4. This CDR3 comprises 16 residues. From germline, CDR1 is SGHTA and CDR2 FQGTGA. As DNA, the CDR3 is TGTGCCAGCAGCTTGACTAGCGGGAGTGCGTACAATGAGCAGTTCTTC. Encoded protein: CASSLTSGSAYNEQFF. The whole variable domain, filled in from reference TRBV7-3 and TRBJ2-1, reads GAGVSQTPSNKVTEKGKYVELRCDPISGHTALYWYRQSLGQGPEFLIYFQGTGAADDSGLPNDRFFAVRPEGSVSTLKIQRTERGDSAVYLCASSLTSGSAYNEQFFGPGTRLTVL.

This clone was detected only a few times. A far larger clone differs by one base, so this is likely a read error. The rearrangement uses TRBV30 and TRBJ1-2; possible D gene TRBD1, 5 bases. This CDR3 comprises 13 residues. Germline V gives CDR1 GTSNPN, CDR2 SVGIG (reference sequence). CDR3 nucleotides: TGTGCCTGGAGTCGCGACAGACCCTATGGCTACAGCTTC. It is translated as CAWSRDRPYGYSF. The whole variable domain, filled in from reference TRBV30 and TRBJ1-2, reads SQTIHQWPATLVQPVGSPLSLECTVEGTSNPNLYWYRQAAGRGLQLLFYSVGIGQISSEVPQNLSASRPQDRQFILSSKKLLLSDSGFYLCAWSRDRPYGYSFGSGTRLTVV.

The table lists this clone with a few counts. The J gene is TRBJ1-2, the V gene TRBV4-3; 8 bases line up with TRBD1. Germline-derived CDR1 and CDR2 are LGHNA and YSLEER. This CDR3 comprises 15 residues. Trimming cost V 0 bases and J 5 bases; bases outside gene matches: 5. The CDR3 loop reads CASSQEAQGGYGYTF. The CDR3 DNA is TGCGCCAGCAGCCAAGAAGCACAGGGGGGATATGGCTACACCTTC.

This clone appeared a few times. The same CDR3 is also encoded by other DNA sequences in this sample. The chain combines TRBV5-1 with TRBJ2-1; D is uncertain. The ends were cut back, 0 bases at V and 2 bases at J, with 3 bases in the middle. CDR1 and CDR2 (germline): SGHRS, YFSETQ. The CDR3 is made up of 13 amino acids. This CDR3 is CASSLATYNEQFF. As DNA, the CDR3 is TGCGCCAGCAGCTTGGCCACCTACAATGAGCAGTTCTTC.

CDR3 sequence (DNA): TGTGCCAGCAGTGTGACAGGGAATGATTCACCCCTCCACTTT. Translated: CASSVTGNDSPLHF. The chain joins TRBV9 to TRBJ1-6, with TRBD1 identical over 7 bases. Per germline, CDR1 SGDLS and CDR2 YYNGEE. After removal of 5 bases from V and 8 bases from J, the junction contained 7 bases not matched to a gene. The CDR3 runs to 14 residues. The entire variable domain, with the rest obtained from reference TRBV9 and TRBJ1-6, is as follows: DSGVTQTPKHLITATGQRVTLRCSPRSGDLSVYWYQQSLDQGLQFLIQYYNGEERAKGNILERFSAQQFPDLHSELNLSSLELGDSALYFCASSVTGNDSPLHFGNGTRLTVT.

This clone was seen a handful of times. The chain recombines TRBV18 with TRBJ2-3; 8 bases align to TRBD2. The CDR3 has 16 amino acids. Germline V gene data show CDR1 as KGHSH and CDR2 as LQKENI. V shed 1 base and J 1 base; nucleotides not matched to a gene: 4. The CDR3 nucleotides read TGTGCCAGCTCACCACTTGGAGCGGGGGGCACAGATACGCAGTATTTT. Translation: CASSPLGAGGTDTQYF. The entire variable domain, with the rest obtained from reference TRBV18 and TRBJ2-3, is as follows: NAGVMQNPRHLVRRRGQEARLRCSPMKGHSHVYWYRQLPEEGLKFMVYLQKENIIDESGMPKERFSAEFPKEGPSILRIQQVVRGDSAAYFCASSPLGAGGTDTQYFGPGTRLTVL.

This rearrangement joins TRBV27 to TRBJ2-3, with 8 bases fitting TRBD2. The V gene's germline CDR1 is MNHEY and CDR2 SMNVEV (reference sequence). After removal of 5 bases from V and 2 bases from J, the junction contained 3 bases not matched to a gene. The CDR3 runs 14 residues. The CDR3 sequence: CASSSSGNTDTQYF. In nucleotides, the CDR3 is TGTGCCAGCAGTAGTAGCGGGAACACAGATACGCAGTATTTT.

This clone showed up just a few times. The rearrangement uses TRBV12-2 and TRBJ2-5; TRBD2, the table's D call, lacks a check against the DNA. TRBV12-2 is an annotated pseudogene. The CDR3 covers 15 residues. CDR3 amino acids: CASRLGLATGETQYF. The CDR3, as DNA: TGTGCAAGTCGCTTAGGACTAGCGACTGGGGAGACCCAGTACTTC.